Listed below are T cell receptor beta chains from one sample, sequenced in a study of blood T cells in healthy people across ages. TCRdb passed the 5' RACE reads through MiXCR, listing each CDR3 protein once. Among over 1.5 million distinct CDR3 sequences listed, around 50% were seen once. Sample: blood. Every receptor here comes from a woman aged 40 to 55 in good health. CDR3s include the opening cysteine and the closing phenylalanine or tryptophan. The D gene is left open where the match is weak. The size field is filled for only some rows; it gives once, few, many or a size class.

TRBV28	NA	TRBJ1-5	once	CASRPSGHSNQPQHF	TGTGCCAGCAGACCTTCAGGGCATAGCAATCAGCCCCAGCATTTT
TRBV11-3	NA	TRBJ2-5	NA	CASSPSPIESNNEQYF	TGTGCCAGCAGCCCCAGCCCAATCGAAAGTAACAATGAGCAGTACTTC
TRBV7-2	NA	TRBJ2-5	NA	CASGNYGAGETQYF	TGTGCCAGCGGAAATTACGGGGCGGGAGAGACCCAGTACTTC
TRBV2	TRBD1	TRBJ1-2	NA	CASIKGADYGYTF	TGTGCCAGCATTAAGGGGGCGGACTATGGCTACACCTTC
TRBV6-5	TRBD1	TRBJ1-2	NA	CASSYFGGQGFGNYGYTF	TGTGCCAGCAGTTATTTCGGGGGACAGGGGTTCGGTAACTATGGCTACACCTTC
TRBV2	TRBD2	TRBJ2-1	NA	CASNPGTTTGEQFF	TGTGCCAGCAACCCGGGGACTACCACGGGAGAGCAGTTCTTC
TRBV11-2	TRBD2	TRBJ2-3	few	CASSLQRGAYTDTQYF	TGTGCCAGCAGCTTACAGCGGGGGGCGTACACAGATACGCAGTATTTT
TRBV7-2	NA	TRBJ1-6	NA	CASSLDRAGSPLHF	TGTGCCAGCAGCTTAGACAGGGCGGGTTCACCCCTCCACTTT
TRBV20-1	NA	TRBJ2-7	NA	CSAREGLTYEQYF	TGCAGTGCTAGAGAGGGACTTACCTACGAGCAGTACTTC
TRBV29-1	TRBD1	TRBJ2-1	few	CSAWISGTGAYNEQFF	TGCAGCGCCTGGATTTCCGGGACAGGGGCCTACAATGAGCAGTTCTTC
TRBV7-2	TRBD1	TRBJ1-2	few	CASSLGIQGNGYTF	TGTGCCAGCAGCTTAGGAATACAGGGGAATGGCTACACCTTC
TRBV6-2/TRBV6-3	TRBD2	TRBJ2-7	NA	CASSPWTVAGAGEQYF	TGTGCCAGCAGTCCCTGGACGGTAGCGGGGGCCGGGGAGCAGTACTTC
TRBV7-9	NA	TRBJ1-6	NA	CASSSAGQTPNLHF	TGTGCCAGCAGCTCCGCAGGACAGACCCCGAATCTCCACTTT
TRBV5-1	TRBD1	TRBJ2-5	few	CASSLGTGGAGSETQYF	TGCGCCAGCAGCTTGGGCACAGGGGGCGCGGGTTCAGAGACCCAGTACTTC
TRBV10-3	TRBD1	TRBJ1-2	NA	CAISEYRQGSYGYTF	TGTGCCATCAGTGAGTACCGACAGGGGTCCTATGGCTACACCTTC
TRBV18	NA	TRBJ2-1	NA	CASSPLRDGNEQFF	TGTGCCAGCTCACCGCTCCGGGACGGCAATGAGCAGTTCTTC